This entry lists 22 T cell receptor beta chains sequenced from one sample in a study of patients and donors after allogeneic stem cell transplantation (dated by TCRdb to the early 2020s). The method behind the library was RT-PCR. The instrument was a NextSeq 550. TCRdb cleaned the public reads at Q25 with fastp, built clones with MiXCR and kept in-frame beta chains. One record per CDR3 amino acid sequence lists the most common genes and DNA. Within this sample are about 160,000 distinct CDR3 sequences, with 24% of them counted one time only. Of the sample, about 25% is held by the ten largest clones. The sequenced sample consisted of blood, either unsorted or a sorted T cell fraction (not recorded which). Receptor source: a human donor who was either an allogeneic HSCT recipient or a stem cell or donor lymphocyte infusion donor (not recorded which). It is not recorded whose cells these are; they may come from a transplant donor.

The genes are TRBV9 and TRBJ2-5; tentative D call: TRBD1 (6 bases). V was trimmed by 0 bases and J by 2 bases, leaving 11 bases between them. Germline CDR1 and CDR2: SGDLS and YYNGEE. This CDR3 region has 15 residues. CDR3 bases: TGTGCCAGCAGCGTAGCTGGGGGCCGGCAAGAGACCCAGTACTTC. Protein sequence: CASSVAGGRQETQYF.

The chain employs TRBV19 and TRBJ2-1; D is uncertain. The CDR3 has 15 amino acids. V was pared by 3 bases and J by 5 bases, with 14 bases between. CDR1 and CDR2 from the germline V gene are LNHDA and SQIVND (reference sequence). CDR3 loop: CASSIGPSRDNEQFF. CDR3 in DNA: TGTGCCAGTAGTATTGGACCCAGCCGAGACAATGAGCAGTTCTTC. The complete variable domain, with remaining parts taken from reference TRBV19 and TRBJ2-1, reads DGGITQSPKYLFRKEGQNVTLSCEQNLNHDAMYWYRQDPGQGLRLIYYSQIVNDFQKGDIAEGYSVSREKKESFPLTVTSAQKNPTAFYLCASSIGPSRDNEQFFGPGTRLTVL.

The chain combines TRBV20-1 with TRBJ2-1, with D perhaps TRBD2 (5 bases). CDR1 is DFQATT, CDR2 SNEGSKA, per germline (reference sequence). The CDR3 is 14 amino acids. Trimming removed 0 bases from V and 3 bases from J, with 9 bases in between. In DNA form, the CDR3 reads TGCAGTGCTAGAGAGGAGGCGTTCTACAATGAGCAGTTCTTC. Its protein is CSAREEAFYNEQFF.

The chain combines TRBV24-1 with TRBJ1-1; D might be TRBD1 (6 bases). The CDR3 extends over 14 amino acids. The germline CDR1 and CDR2 sequences are KGHDR and SFDVKD. Trimming cost V 2 bases and J 4 bases, with 10 bases left between them. CDR3 nucleotide sequence: TGTGCCACCAGTGATTCGCAGGGGTCCACTGAAGCTTTCTTT. Residues: CATSDSQGSTEAFF.

J is TRBJ1-2 and V is TRBV10-2; weak D call: TRBD1 (5 bases). This CDR3 comprises 15 residues. V lost 3 bases, J lost 3 bases, and 14 bases lay in between. Germline V gives CDR1 WSHSY, CDR2 SAAADI. CDR3 amino acids: CASSDVAGVDYGYTF. The CDR3 bases are TGCGCCAGCAGTGATGTGGCGGGGGTGGACTATGGCTACACCTTC.

This clonotype has a handful of counts. The chain couples TRBV14 to TRBJ1-3; unclear D gene. Germline lookup yields CDR1 SGHDN and CDR2 FVKESK. This CDR3 contains 17 residues. V was clipped by 4 bases and J by 0 bases, with 16 bases between them. CDR3 DNA sequence: TGTGCCAGCAGCCCCCGGCTGGGCTTCCTCTCTGGAAACACCATATATTTT. It translates to CASSPRLGFLSGNTIYF.

This clonotype was seen a few times. V and J are TRBV5-1 and TRBJ2-7; D remains unclear. CDR3 length: 12 amino acids. Germline V gene lookup returns CDR1 SGHRS and CDR2 YFSETQ. Trimming left V 0 bases short and J 5 bases short, with 6 bases between. The CDR3 protein is CASSLERDEQYF. CDR3 DNA: TGCGCCAGCAGCTTGGAGAGAGACGAGCAGTACTTC.

In its sample, this clonotype was seen a few times. The chain uses TRBV7-3 and TRBJ1-2; no clear D gene. V was cut by 1 base and J by 2 bases, with 17 bases left in between. This CDR3 is built from 17 residues. CDR1 is SGHTA, CDR2 FQGTGA, per germline. Here the CDR3 reads CASSLKEGRVLNYGYTF. The CDR3 DNA is TGTGCCAGCAGCTTAAAGGAAGGGAGAGTCTTAAACTATGGCTACACCTTC.

This clonotype occurred a few times. The chain uses TRBV9 and TRBJ2-2; 13 bases align to TRBD2. The junction had 3 bases not matched to a gene; V was cut back by 4 bases and J by 3 bases. Per the germline V gene, CDR1 is SGDLS and CDR2 is YYNGEE. The CDR3 extends over 16 amino acids. Written as DNA, the CDR3 is TGTGCCAGCAGCCCCACTAGCGGGAGGGACACCGGGGAGCTGTTTTTT. This gives the protein CASSPTSGRDTGELFF.

The rearrangement links TRBV5-1 to TRBJ2-1; 9 bases agree with TRBD1. CDR1 SGHRS and CDR2 YFSETQ come from the germline V gene. This CDR3 is built from 16 residues. Trimming took 0 bases from V and 8 from J; bases not matched to a gene: 9. The CDR3 region is CASSLAATGGIDEQFF. CDR3 coding DNA: TGCGCCAGCAGCTTGGCCGCGACAGGGGGGATCGATGAGCAGTTCTTC.

The V call is TRBV10-3, the J call TRBJ1-2, with 7 bases matching TRBD1. This CDR3 has 13 amino acids. CDR1 is ENHRY and CDR2 is SYGVKD in the germline V gene. The V and J ends lost 5 bases and 4 bases, in that order; junction bases with no gene match: 4. The CDR3: CAISPTGSYGYTF. CDR3 coding DNA: TGTGCCATCAGTCCGACAGGGAGCTATGGCTACACCTTC.

The chain recombines TRBV7-3 with TRBJ2-3, with a weak D call TRBD1 (6 bases). Germline V gene lookup returns CDR1 SGHTA and CDR2 FQGTGA. The V end was cut by 1 base, the J end by 0 bases, with 17 bases between. The CDR3 totals 18 residues. CDR3 region: CASSLRSGWGRSTDTQYF. Here the CDR3 DNA reads TGTGCCAGCAGCTTAAGAAGTGGGTGGGGGCGCAGCACAGATACGCAGTATTTT.

The chain employs TRBV29-1 and TRBJ1-2; 7 bases are shared with TRBD1. The CDR3 sequence is 13 residues long. V lost 3 bases, J lost 3 bases, and 4 bases stayed unmatched. CDR1 is SQVTM, CDR2 ANQGSEA, per germline. DNA for the CDR3: TGCAGCGTTGATAACAGGGGTTACTATGGCTACACCTTC. Its protein product is CSVDNRGYYGYTF.

The J gene is TRBJ1-1, the V gene TRBV12-3 or TRBV12-4; 8 nucleotides agree with TRBD1. Trimming cost V 4 bases and J 6 bases; bases outside gene matches: 7. This CDR3 comprises 14 residues. CDR3 sequence: CASSWGQVHAEAFF. CDR3 in DNA: TGTGCCAGCAGTTGGGGACAGGTACATGCTGAAGCTTTCTTT.

The chain joins TRBV10-3 to TRBJ1-3; 9 positions agree with TRBD1. This CDR3 spans 16 amino acids. Trimming cost V 2 bases and J 2 bases; bases outside gene matches: 4. The germline CDR1 and CDR2 sequences are ENHRY and SYGVKD. The CDR3: CAISEAGQGAGNTIYF. Written as DNA, the CDR3 is TGTGCCATCAGTGAGGCGGGACAGGGAGCTGGAAACACCATATATTTT.

The chain uses TRBV2 and TRBJ2-1; TRBD2 matches 10 bases. CDR3 length: 15 residues. With V trimmed by 4 bases and J by 8 bases, 8 bases remained unmatched. In germline, CDR1 is SNHLY, CDR2 FYNNEI. CDR3 amino acids: CASSAVLAGAHEQFF. The CDR3 DNA is TGTGCCAGCAGTGCGGTCCTAGCGGGAGCGCATGAGCAGTTCTTC. The entire variable domain, with the rest obtained from reference TRBV2 and TRBJ2-1, is as follows: EPEVTQTPSHQVTQMGQEVILRCVPISNHLYFYWYRQILGQKVEFLVSFYNNEISEKSEIFDDQFSVERPDGSNFTLKIRSTKLEDSAMYFCASSAVLAGAHEQFFGPGTRLTVL.

Only a few counts were recorded for this clonotype. The chain is built from TRBV27 and TRBJ2-1; the match to TRBD1 covers 10 bases. Trimming took 2 bases from V and 6 from J; bases not matched to a gene: 4. CDR1 MNHEY and CDR2 SMNVEV come from the germline V gene (reference sequence). The CDR3 has 15 amino acids. The CDR3 is CASSLETGGFNEQFF. The CDR3 region has the DNA TGTGCCAGCAGTTTAGAGACAGGGGGCTTCAATGAGCAGTTCTTC.

The chain links TRBV4-2 to TRBJ1-1; 7 bases map to TRBD1. Germline V gives CDR1 LGHNA, CDR2 YNFKEQ. V shed 0 bases, J shed 4 bases, and the junction held 5 bases outside the gene matches. The CDR3 consists of 15 residues. CDR3 in amino acids: CASSQDEGASTEAFF. CDR3 nucleotide sequence: TGTGCCAGCAGCCAAGATGAGGGGGCGAGCACTGAAGCTTTCTTT.

V usage is TRBV10-3 and J usage is TRBJ2-3; the D is unclear. Germline loops: CDR1 ENHRY, CDR2 SYGVKD. V was cut by 9 bases and J by 3 bases, with 4 bases left in between. The CDR3 is 10 residues long. In nucleotides, the CDR3 is TGTGCCATATCTACAGATACGCAGTATTTT. Translation gives CAISTDTQYF.

As to this clonotype: At one of its ends the junction is not consistent with the germline gene, which may arise from a read error. The chain has TRBV3-1 and TRBJ2-1, with TRBD2 matching over 12 bases. CDR3 length equals 14 residues. Germline CDR1 reads LGHDT; CDR2 reads YNNKEL (reference sequence). CDR3 bases: TGTGCCAGCAGCCTCGCCACTAGCGGGAGGAACAGAATCTTC. This sequence encodes CASSLATSGRNRIF.

The chain employs TRBV10-3 and TRBJ2-1; 7 bases map to TRBD2. From germline, CDR1 is ENHRY and CDR2 SYGVKD. V lost 3 bases and J lost 6; bases outside the gene matches: 11. The CDR3 loop spans 16 amino acids. CDR3 DNA: TGTGCCATCAGTGACAGCGGGGCCCTCCGGAGCAATGAGCAGTTCTTC. The encoded protein is CAISDSGALRSNEQFF.

The chain has TRBV29-1 and TRBJ1-1; TRBD1 is a possible D gene (5 bases). Per the germline V gene, CDR1 is SQVTM and CDR2 is ANQGSEA. V was clipped by 4 bases and J by 2 bases, with 20 bases between them. CDR3 size: 16 residues. CDR3 region: CSVGLLLPGVNTEAFF. For the CDR3, the DNA is TGCAGCGTTGGGTTGTTGTTACCGGGGGTTAACACTGAAGCTTTCTTT.